This T cell receptor (beta chain) is drawn from a study of shared clonotypes between healthy human individuals. On the study more broadly: A donor's plate count was three for CD4 naive and three for CD4 memory; CD8 naive had two and CD8 memory one.

Worth noting for this clone: What it binds is unknown.

Using immunoSEQ multiplex PCR, the repertoire was profiled, and TCRdb retains in-frame clones only, with some absent. In the table there are under 600,000 clones, roughly 97% of which are singletons. Splitting the CD4+ cells yielded a CD45RA+ naive subset and a CD45RA-negative memory subset. With V trimmed by 5 bases and J by 0 bases, 6 bases remained unmatched. The CDR3 is 15 amino acids. Germline CDR1 is SGHTA and CDR2 is FQGNSA. Study-level points and caveats: Memory subsets generally showed smaller estimated richness than naive subsets did.

This sequence originates from a woman aged 30 to 39 in good health. Sequenced sample: naive CD4+ T cells sorted from blood. Documented subset: CD45RA+ positively selected. The J gene is TRBJ2-7, the V gene TRBV7-2, with 8 nucleotides matching TRBD1. CDR3 sequence: CASSIRTGSSYEQYF. CDR3 in DNA: TGTGCCAGCAGCATCAGGACAGGGAGCTCCTACGAGCAGTACTTC. Together with reference TRBV7-2 and TRBJ2-7, the CDR3 gives the full variable domain: GAGVSQSPSNKVTEKGKDVELRCDPISGHTALYWYRQSLGQGLEFLIYFQGNSAPDKSGLPSDRFSAERTGGSVSTLTIQRTQQEDSAVYLCASSIRTGSSYEQYFGPGTRLTVT.